What follows describes a single T cell receptor (beta chain). The antigen remains undetermined. The sample is drawn from a study of blood T cells in healthy people across ages. A second PCR of about 6 to 11 cycles used a sample-barcoded 5' primer and a J-beta primer mix. In TCRdb, the 5' RACE reads were re-called with MiXCR into one record per CDR3 protein. The profile shows about 1.8 million distinct CDR3 sequences, about 50% of them singletons. The CDR3 sequence is 14 residues long. CDR1 MNHEY and CDR2 SVGAGI come from the germline V gene. The V end was cut by 5 bases, the J end by 10 bases, with 15 bases between. Study-level findings and limits: The study regarded diversity estimates from one million T cells as underestimates.

The sequenced sample was blood. The TCR comes from a middle-aged woman in good health. The chain carries TRBV6-5 and TRBJ1-6; D perhaps matches TRBD1 (6 bases). CDR3 DNA: TGTGCCAGCAGTGACAGGTGGATGGGGTCACCCCTCCACTTT. It is translated as CASSDRWMGSPLHF.